This T cell receptor beta chain originates from a study of Tregs in tolerant kidney transplant recipients. This CDR3 spans 14 amino acids. V was cut by 6 bases and J by 0 bases, with 12 bases left in between. The germline V gene encodes CDR1 LNHDA and CDR2 SQIVND (reference sequence). Thawed PBMCs were FACS-sorted into unstimulated CD4+CD25+CD127- regulatory T cells, CD4+CD25- non-regulatory cells, CD4 and CD8 cells. This table comes from immunoSEQ multiplex PCR, and its TCRdb copy is limited to in-frame clones, with some not included. The sample holds under 95,000 clones, 85% to 95% seen once. This receptor was obtained from a human donor who received a combined kidney and bone marrow transplant. The input for sequencing was Tregs from blood, taken before the transplant. The rearrangement joins TRBV19 to TRBJ2-7; D remains ambiguous. CDR3 loop: CASRAQESSYEQYF. In DNA, the CDR3 is TGTGCCAGTAGAGCGCAGGAGAGCTCCTACGAGCAGTACTTC.